A selection of T cell receptor beta chains follows, all from one sample in a study of shared clonotypes between healthy human individuals. The assay was immunoSEQ multiplex PCR, and TCRdb's table has in-frame clones only and misses some. The sample comprises approximately 740,000 clones, 90% to 95% of which are singletons, and about 24% rests with the top ten. The sample taken for sequencing was naive CD8+ T cells sorted from blood. These receptors came from a man in his thirties or forties in good health. CDR3s include the opening cysteine and the closing phenylalanine or tryptophan. Each record gives: D gene, CDR3 length, clone size, J gene, V gene, CDR3 protein, CDR3 DNA. The D gene is left open where the match is weak. A row's size may be missing; if present it is once, few, many or a size class.

d_gene: -
len: 14
abundance: -
j_gene: TRBJ1-5
v_gene: TRBV4-3
CDR3aa: CASSQEAGDQPQHF
CDR3nt: TGCGCCAGCAGCCAAGAGGCCGGGGACCAGCCCCAGCATTTT

d_gene: -
len: 14
abundance: -
j_gene: TRBJ2-7
v_gene: TRBV14
CDR3aa: CASSEEGGDYEQYF
CDR3nt: TGTGCCAGCAGCGAAGAAGGGGGGGATTACGAGCAGTACTTC

d_gene: -
len: 13
abundance: -
j_gene: TRBJ2-7
v_gene: TRBV19
CDR3aa: CASSIGKPDEQYF
CDR3nt: TGTGCCAGTAGTATAGGAAAACCCGACGAGCAGTACTTC

d_gene: TRBD2
len: 15
abundance: -
j_gene: TRBJ2-3
v_gene: TRBV7-6
CDR3aa: CASSPRLAGVDTQYF
CDR3nt: TGTGCCAGCAGCCCAAGACTAGCGGGAGTGGATACGCAGTATTTT

d_gene: TRBD2
len: 16
abundance: once
j_gene: TRBJ2-7
v_gene: TRBV6-5
CDR3aa: CASSSGGLAGAGEQYF
CDR3nt: TGTGCCAGCAGTTCAGGGGGACTAGCGGGAGCGGGAGAGCAGTACTTC

d_gene: TRBD2
len: 15
abundance: -
j_gene: TRBJ2-7
v_gene: TRBV27
CDR3aa: CASSSLANVFYEQYF
CDR3nt: TGTGCCAGCAGCTCACTAGCGAACGTATTTTACGAGCAGTACTTC

d_gene: -
len: 16
abundance: -
j_gene: TRBJ1-5
v_gene: TRBV27
CDR3aa: CASSLFGGDSNQPQHF
CDR3nt: TGTGCCAGCAGTTTATTCGGGGGGGATAGCAATCAGCCCCAGCATTTT

d_gene: TRBD1
len: 15
abundance: -
j_gene: TRBJ2-5
v_gene: TRBV13
CDR3aa: CASSNRQGHQETQYF
CDR3nt: TGTGCCAGCAGCAACAGACAGGGCCATCAAGAGACCCAGTACTTC

d_gene: TRBD2
len: 15
abundance: many
j_gene: TRBJ2-1
v_gene: TRBV6-4
CDR3aa: CASSDASGSYNEQFF
CDR3nt: TGTGCCAGCAGTGACGCGAGCGGGAGTTACAATGAGCAGTTCTTC

d_gene: -
len: 17
abundance: -
j_gene: TRBJ2-1
v_gene: TRBV5-5
CDR3aa: CASSLGVVDSYEGEQFF
CDR3nt: TGTGCCAGCAGCTTGGGTGTGGTGGACAGCTACGAGGGTGAGCAGTTCTTC

d_gene: -
len: 14
abundance: -
j_gene: TRBJ2-1
v_gene: TRBV28
CDR3aa: CASLTGRTYNEQFF
CDR3nt: TGTGCCAGCCTTACAGGGAGAACCTACAATGAGCAGTTCTTC

d_gene: -
len: 15
abundance: -
j_gene: TRBJ2-1
v_gene: TRBV29-1
CDR3aa: CSVDTGGTYYNEQFF
CDR3nt: TGCAGCGTTGATACGGGCGGGACTTATTACAATGAGCAGTTCTTC

d_gene: TRBD1
len: 15
abundance: -
j_gene: TRBJ2-3
v_gene: TRBV9
CDR3aa: CASSATGGGIDTQYF
CDR3nt: TGTGCCAGCAGCGCGACAGGGGGTGGAATAGATACGCAGTATTTT

d_gene: -
len: 15
abundance: -
j_gene: TRBJ1-5
v_gene: TRBV28
CDR3aa: CASSPRQEVGQPQHF
CDR3nt: TGTGCCAGCTCCCCACGACAGGAGGTGGGTCAGCCCCAGCATTTT

d_gene: -
len: 12
abundance: -
j_gene: TRBJ2-3
v_gene: TRBV30
CDR3aa: CAWLELGGAQYF
CDR3nt: TGTGCCTGGCTTGAACTAGGCGGGGCGCAGTATTTT

d_gene: -
len: 14
abundance: -
j_gene: TRBJ1-3
v_gene: TRBV10-2
CDR3aa: CAGSPGDSGNTIYF
CDR3nt: TGCGCCGGCTCACCCGGGGACTCTGGAAACACCATATATTTT

d_gene: -
len: 15
abundance: -
j_gene: TRBJ2-7
v_gene: TRBV7-9
CDR3aa: CASSLTREYSYEQYF
CDR3nt: TGTGCCAGCAGCTTGACCCGGGAGTACTCCTACGAGCAGTACTTC

d_gene: TRBD1
len: 14
abundance: -
j_gene: TRBJ2-7
v_gene: TRBV29-1
CDR3aa: CSVAQGQGAYEQYF
CDR3nt: TGCAGCGTTGCCCAAGGACAGGGTGCCTACGAGCAGTACTTC

d_gene: -
len: 18
abundance: -
j_gene: TRBJ1-2
v_gene: TRBV9
CDR3aa: CASSVDDFRLPEGYGYTF
CDR3nt: TGTGCCAGCAGCGTAGACGACTTTCGGTTACCGGAGGGCTATGGCTACACCTTC

d_gene: -
len: 12
abundance: -
j_gene: TRBJ2-7
v_gene: TRBV29-1
CDR3aa: CSVVGVVGEQYF
CDR3nt: TGCAGCGTTGTCGGGGTTGTGGGCGAGCAGTACTTC

d_gene: -
len: 16
abundance: -
j_gene: TRBJ1-2
v_gene: TRBV28
CDR3aa: CASSFEGYQGGNGYTF
CDR3nt: TGTGCCAGCAGTTTCGAGGGATACCAAGGAGGGAATGGCTACACCTTC

d_gene: -
len: 13
abundance: -
j_gene: TRBJ2-7
v_gene: TRBV11-2
CDR3aa: CASSLGLNYEQYF
CDR3nt: TGTGCCAGCAGCTTAGGACTAAACTACGAGCAGTACTTC

d_gene: TRBD1
len: 14
abundance: -
j_gene: TRBJ1-2
v_gene: TRBV28
CDR3aa: CASSPDRVDYGYTF
CDR3nt: TGTGCCAGCAGTCCTGACAGGGTCGACTATGGCTACACCTTC

d_gene: -
len: 14
abundance: -
j_gene: TRBJ2-7
v_gene: TRBV7-9
CDR3aa: CASTQAASNYEQYF
CDR3nt: TGTGCCAGCACGCAGGCCGCCAGCAACTACGAGCAGTACTTC

d_gene: TRBD2
len: 15
abundance: -
j_gene: TRBJ2-1
v_gene: TRBV29-1
CDR3aa: CSVAAPAGGGNEQFF
CDR3nt: TGCAGCGTTGCTGCTCCAGCGGGAGGTGGGAATGAGCAGTTCTTC

d_gene: -
len: 16
abundance: -
j_gene: TRBJ2-1
v_gene: TRBV5-5
CDR3aa: CASSPGHTRAYNEQFF
CDR3nt: TGTGCCAGCAGCCCCGGACATACCAGGGCGTACAATGAGCAGTTCTTC

d_gene: -
len: 10
abundance: -
j_gene: TRBJ2-1
v_gene: TRBV29-1
CDR3aa: CSVVGRGQFF
CDR3nt: TGCAGCGTTGTGGGTAGGGGGCAGTTCTTC

d_gene: TRBD2
len: 16
abundance: -
j_gene: TRBJ2-1
v_gene: TRBV7-8
CDR3aa: CASSPIGPGLVNEQFF
CDR3nt: TGTGCCAGCAGCCCAATAGGTCCGGGACTAGTGAATGAGCAGTTCTTC

d_gene: TRBD1
len: 15
abundance: -
j_gene: TRBJ1-1
v_gene: TRBV2
CDR3aa: CARDRDREMNTEAFF
CDR3nt: TGTGCCAGAGACCGGGACAGGGAAATGAACACTGAAGCTTTCTTT

d_gene: TRBD2
len: 15
abundance: -
j_gene: TRBJ2-5
v_gene: TRBV7-9
CDR3aa: CASSLGTSGQETQYF
CDR3nt: TGTGCCAGCAGCTTAGGGACTAGCGGACAAGAGACCCAGTACTTC

d_gene: TRBD1
len: 16
abundance: -
j_gene: TRBJ1-3
v_gene: TRBV30
CDR3aa: CAWSSGTGNSGNTIYF
CDR3nt: TGTGCCTGGAGCTCCGGGACAGGGAACTCTGGAAACACCATATATTTT

d_gene: -
len: 11
abundance: -
j_gene: TRBJ1-1
v_gene: TRBV25-1
CDR3aa: CASSVQAEAFF
CDR3nt: TGTGCCAGCAGTGTTCAGGCAGAAGCTTTCTTT

d_gene: -
len: 16
abundance: once
j_gene: TRBJ1-2
v_gene: TRBV4-3
CDR3aa: CASSHAGGGYDYGYTF
CDR3nt: TGCGCCAGCAGCCACGCCGGCGGGGGATATGACTATGGCTACACCTTC

d_gene: TRBD1
len: 15
abundance: once
j_gene: TRBJ2-7
v_gene: TRBV6-1
CDR3aa: CASSETGVVGYEQYF
CDR3nt: TGTGCCAGCAGTGAAACAGGGGTTGTAGGCTACGAGCAGTACTTC

d_gene: TRBD2
len: 16
abundance: -
j_gene: TRBJ2-7
v_gene: TRBV7-9
CDR3aa: CASSSETSGSFYEQYF
CDR3nt: TGTGCCAGCAGCTCTGAGACTAGCGGGAGTTTCTACGAGCAGTACTTC

d_gene: TRBD1
len: 14
abundance: -
j_gene: TRBJ1-1
v_gene: TRBV18
CDR3aa: CASSPDRGRTEAFF
CDR3nt: TGTGCCAGCTCACCGGACAGGGGACGCACTGAAGCTTTCTTT

d_gene: TRBD2
len: 18
abundance: -
j_gene: TRBJ2-2
v_gene: TRBV18
CDR3aa: CASSPHLGLAGEAGELFF
CDR3nt: TGTGCCAGCTCTCCCCATCTCGGACTAGCGGGAGAGGCCGGGGAGCTGTTTTTT

d_gene: TRBD1
len: 18
abundance: -
j_gene: TRBJ1-1
v_gene: TRBV7-6
CDR3aa: CASSSNPGQGARITEAFF
CDR3nt: TGTGCCAGCAGCTCGAATCCGGGACAGGGGGCCAGGATTACTGAAGCTTTCTTT

d_gene: TRBD2
len: 20
abundance: once
j_gene: TRBJ2-1
v_gene: TRBV4-1
CDR3aa: CASSQDLVLAGEAPYNEQFF
CDR3nt: TGCGCCAGCAGCCAAGATCTTGTACTAGCGGGAGAGGCGCCCTACAATGAGCAGTTCTTC

d_gene: -
len: 14
abundance: -
j_gene: TRBJ1-1
v_gene: TRBV29-1
CDR3aa: CSVAGNTDLSWAFF
CDR3nt: TGCAGCGTGGCCGGGAACACGGATCTTTCGTGGGCTTTCTTT

d_gene: TRBD2
len: 16
abundance: -
j_gene: TRBJ2-1
v_gene: TRBV7-9
CDR3aa: CASSLGASGRYNEQFF
CDR3nt: TGTGCCAGCAGCTTAGGGGCCAGCGGGAGGTACAATGAGCAGTTCTTC

d_gene: TRBD1
len: 15
abundance: few
j_gene: TRBJ2-7
v_gene: TRBV4-1
CDR3aa: CASSQEWAGGYEQYF
CDR3nt: TGCGCCAGCAGCCAAGAGTGGGCAGGGGGCTACGAGCAGTACTTC

d_gene: -
len: 15
abundance: -
j_gene: TRBJ1-5
v_gene: TRBV6-5
CDR3aa: CASRAGTSSNQPQHF
CDR3nt: TGTGCCAGCAGAGCGGGGACGTCTAGCAATCAGCCCCAGCATTTT

d_gene: -
len: 13
abundance: few
j_gene: TRBJ2-2
v_gene: TRBV28
CDR3aa: CASSKVGTGELFF
CDR3nt: TGTGCCAGCAGCAAAGTAGGCACCGGGGAGCTGTTTTTT

d_gene: -
len: 13
abundance: -
j_gene: TRBJ2-3
v_gene: TRBV27
CDR3aa: CASSWGSTDTQYF
CDR3nt: TGTGCCAGCAGTTGGGGGAGCACAGATACGCAGTATTTT

d_gene: TRBD2
len: 15
abundance: -
j_gene: TRBJ2-7
v_gene: TRBV30
CDR3aa: CAWTAKTSGTYEQYF
CDR3nt: TGTGCCTGGACCGCTAAGACTAGCGGGACCTACGAGCAGTACTTC

d_gene: TRBD1
len: 18
abundance: once
j_gene: TRBJ2-1
v_gene: TRBV27
CDR3aa: CASSTRGDRGKAHNEQFF
CDR3nt: TGTGCCAGCAGTACGCGCGGGGACAGGGGGAAAGCCCACAATGAGCAGTTCTTC

d_gene: -
len: 15
abundance: -
j_gene: TRBJ1-4
v_gene: TRBV6-1
CDR3aa: CASARWGGTNEKLFF
CDR3nt: TGTGCCAGCGCCCGGTGGGGGGGGACTAATGAAAAACTGTTTTTT

d_gene: -
len: 16
abundance: -
j_gene: TRBJ2-4
v_gene: TRBV11-2
CDR3aa: CASSSFPDLAKNIQYF
CDR3nt: TGTGCCAGCAGCTCTTTCCCGGACCTAGCCAAAAACATTCAGTACTTC

d_gene: -
len: 17
abundance: -
j_gene: TRBJ2-2
v_gene: TRBV5-1
CDR3aa: CASSWSAGFGNTGELFF
CDR3nt: TGCGCCAGCAGCTGGTCGGCAGGATTCGGGAACACCGGGGAGCTGTTTTTT

d_gene: -
len: 14
abundance: -
j_gene: TRBJ2-1
v_gene: TRBV10-1
CDR3aa: CASSSTATYNEQFF
CDR3nt: TGCGCCAGCAGTTCGACGGCCACCTACAATGAGCAGTTCTTC

d_gene: TRBD2
len: 16
abundance: -
j_gene: TRBJ2-1
v_gene: TRBV27
CDR3aa: CASSLSLASSYNEQFF
CDR3nt: TGTGCCAGCAGTTTATCACTAGCGAGCTCCTACAATGAGCAGTTCTTC